This TCR beta chain is drawn from a study of T cells expressing NK-cell markers. TCRdb re-called the 5' RACE reads; every CDR3 protein appears as one record, without DNA. The sample includes around 260,000 distinct CDR3 sequences. The receptor was isolated from a woman between 18 and 70 years old in good health. The sequenced material came from blood T cells: a sorted CD56 or NKG2C T cell subset, CD4+ or CD8+ T cells, or bulk PBMC T cells (not recorded which).

The CDR3 here is CSTNPGSGSQETQYF. The gene calls are TRBV20-1 and TRBJ2-5; TCRdb indicates TRBD2, and absent DNA this call remains unverified. Germline V gives CDR1 DFQATT, CDR2 SNEGSKA (reference sequence). The CDR3 is 15 amino acids.